The clone carrying this T cell receptor (beta chain) was seen a few times. With V trimmed by 4 bases and J by 3 bases, 14 bases remained unmatched. Germline CDR1 is GTSNPN and CDR2 is SVGIG (reference sequence). The CDR3 is 18 residues long. This record comes from a study of T cells in Graves' hyperthyroidism and ophthalmopathy. RNA transcripts yielded amplified TCR beta CDR3 regions. HTBI primers were employed in a first-round RT-PCR of the TCR CDR3. TCRdb independently ran MiXCR on the multiplex PCR reads; one entry per CDR3 protein. The data show about 270,000 distinct CDR3 sequences, roughly 15% seen once.

Sequencing was done on a sample of blood. The source of this sequence is a woman in her 50s with Graves' hyperthyroidism that later progressed to Graves' ophthalmopathy. The J gene is TRBJ2-7, the V gene TRBV30; 14 bases fit TRBD2. The CDR3 reads CAWTHPGLAGGLSYEQYF. CDR3 coding DNA: TGTGCCTGGACCCACCCTGGACTAGCGGGAGGACTTAGCTACGAGCAGTACTTC. Looking up the rest from reference TRBV30 and TRBJ2-7 gives the full variable domain: SQTIHQWPATLVQPVGSPLSLECTVEGTSNPNLYWYRQAAGRGLQLLFYSVGIGQISSEVPQNLSASRPQDRQFILSSKKLLLSDSGFYLCAWTHPGLAGGLSYEQYFGPGTRLTVT.